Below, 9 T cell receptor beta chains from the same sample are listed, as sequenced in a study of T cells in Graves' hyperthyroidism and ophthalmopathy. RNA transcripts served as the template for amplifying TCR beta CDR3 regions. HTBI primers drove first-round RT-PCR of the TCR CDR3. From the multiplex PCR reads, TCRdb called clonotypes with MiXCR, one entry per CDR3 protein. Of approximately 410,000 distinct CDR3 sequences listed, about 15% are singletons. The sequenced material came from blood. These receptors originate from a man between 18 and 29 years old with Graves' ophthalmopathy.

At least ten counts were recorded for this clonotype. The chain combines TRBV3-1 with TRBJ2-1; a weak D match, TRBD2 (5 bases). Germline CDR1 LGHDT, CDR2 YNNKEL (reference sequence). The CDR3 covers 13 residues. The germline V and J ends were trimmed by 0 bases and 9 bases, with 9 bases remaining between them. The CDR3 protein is CASSQDLAVEQFF. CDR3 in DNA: TGTGCCAGCAGCCAAGACCTAGCAGTTGAGCAGTTCTTC.

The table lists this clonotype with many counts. The CDR3 DNA reads TGCAGTGCTAGGACAGGACAGCATGCCTACGAGCAGTACTTC. Translation gives CSARTGQHAYEQYF. The gene calls are TRBV20-1 and TRBJ2-7, with TRBD1 as a possible D gene (6 bases). This CDR3 region has 14 residues. Trimming cost V 3 bases and J 2 bases, with 14 bases left between them. From germline, CDR1 is DFQATT and CDR2 SNEGSKA (reference sequence).

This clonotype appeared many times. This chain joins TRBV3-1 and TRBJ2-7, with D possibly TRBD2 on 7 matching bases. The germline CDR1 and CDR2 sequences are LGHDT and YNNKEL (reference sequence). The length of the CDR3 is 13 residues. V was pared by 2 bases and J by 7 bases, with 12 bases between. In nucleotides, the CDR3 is TGTGCCAGCAGCCAAAGGGGGGGGCCAGAGCAGTACTTC. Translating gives CASSQRGGPEQYF.

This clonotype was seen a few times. The CDR3 sequence: CASSVGSSSGLAGVRSYEQYF. As DNA, the CDR3 is TGTGCCAGCAGCGTAGGAAGTTCTTCGGGACTAGCGGGAGTCAGGTCCTACGAGCAGTACTTC. The chain carries TRBV9 and TRBJ2-7; the match to TRBD2 covers 14 bases. The CDR3 runs to 21 residues. V gave up 0 bases and J gave up 1 base; unmatched junction bases: 15. Germline-derived CDR1 and CDR2 are SGDLS and YYNGEE.

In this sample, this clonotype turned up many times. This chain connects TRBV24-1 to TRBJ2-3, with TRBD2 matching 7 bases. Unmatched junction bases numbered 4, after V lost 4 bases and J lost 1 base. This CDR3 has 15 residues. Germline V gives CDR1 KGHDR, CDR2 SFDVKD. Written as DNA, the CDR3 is TGTGCCACCAGTGAGCGGGAGATTGGCACAGATACGCAGTATTTT. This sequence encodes CATSEREIGTDTQYF.

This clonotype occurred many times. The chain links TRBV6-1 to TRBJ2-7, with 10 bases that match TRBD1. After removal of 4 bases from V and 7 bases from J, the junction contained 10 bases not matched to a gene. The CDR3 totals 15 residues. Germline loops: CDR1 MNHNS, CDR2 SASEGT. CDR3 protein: CASSGRTGGIREQYF. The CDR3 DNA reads TGTGCCAGCAGTGGACGGACAGGGGGAATTAGGGAGCAGTACTTC.

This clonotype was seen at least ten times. The CDR3 loop reads CAWSGQLNQPQHF. CDR3 bases: TGTGCCTGGAGTGGGCAGCTCAATCAGCCCCAGCATTTT. The V call is TRBV30, the J call TRBJ1-5, with D uncertain. The CDR3 sequence is 13 residues long. Germline V gene sequence: CDR1 GTSNPN, CDR2 SVGIG (reference sequence). V lost 1 base and J 3 bases, leaving 7 bases between the germline ends.

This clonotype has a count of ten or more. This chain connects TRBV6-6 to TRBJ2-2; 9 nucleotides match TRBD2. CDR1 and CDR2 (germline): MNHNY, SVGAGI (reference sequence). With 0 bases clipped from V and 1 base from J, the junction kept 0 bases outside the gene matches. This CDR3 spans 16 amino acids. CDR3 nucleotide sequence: TGTGCCAGCAGTTACTCTAGCGGGGGGAACACCGGGGAGCTGTTTTTT. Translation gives CASSYSSGGNTGELFF.

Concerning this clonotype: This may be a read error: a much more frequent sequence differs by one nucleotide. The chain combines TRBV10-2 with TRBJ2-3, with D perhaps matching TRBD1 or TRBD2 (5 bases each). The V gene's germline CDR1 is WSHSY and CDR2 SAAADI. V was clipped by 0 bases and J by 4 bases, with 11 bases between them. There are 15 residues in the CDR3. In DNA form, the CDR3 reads TGCGCCAGCAGTGAGTCGGGGGTTTTGGCAGATACGCAGTATTTT. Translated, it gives CASSESGVLADTQYF.